Each of the 25 T cell receptor beta chains below was sequenced from the same sample in a study of T cell responses to AZD1222 COVID-19 vaccine. Repertoires were generated with immunoSEQ multiplex PCR, while TCRdb's copy carries only in-frame clones and drops some. The data contain over 100,000 clones, approximately 94% of them seen just once; the ten biggest clones take up 6.6%. The sequenced sample was peripheral blood, obtained on day 0 of AZD1222 vaccination. The receptors derive from an adult in good health.

This chain uses TRBV7-9 with TRBJ2-1; TRBD2 agrees at 9 bases. The trim removed 5 bases at V and 4 bases at J, leaving 6 bases unmatched. The CDR3 runs 15 residues. Germline V lookup: CDR1 SEHNR, CDR2 FQNEAQ (reference sequence). The CDR3 DNA reads TGTGCCAGCAGCCCCAGCGGGAGGACGTACAATGAGCAGTTCTTC. Translating gives CASSPSGRTYNEQFF.

This chain connects TRBV9 to TRBJ1-2, with a weak D call TRBD1 (6 bases). Germline V gene sequence: CDR1 SGDLS, CDR2 YYNGEE. With 3 bases removed from V and 7 bases from J, the gap between germline ends came to 13 bases. CDR3 size: 13 residues. The CDR3 is CASSEQGQAGYTF. The CDR3, as DNA: TGTGCCAGCAGCGAACAGGGTCAGGCTGGCTACACCTTC. The full variable domain, in which reference TRBV9 and TRBJ1-2 provide the parts outside the CDR3, is DSGVTQTPKHLITATGQRVTLRCSPRSGDLSVYWYQQSLDQGLQFLIQYYNGEERAKGNILERFSAQQFPDLHSELNLSSLELGDSALYFCASSEQGQAGYTFGSGTRLTVV.

This chain links TRBV5-4 with TRBJ1-2, with D possibly TRBD1 on 5 matching bases. This CDR3 comprises 14 residues. CDR1 is SGHNT, CDR2 YYREEE, per germline (reference sequence). Trimming took 4 bases from V and 0 from J, leaving 10 bases between them. CDR3 protein: CASSTGGTNYGYTF. DNA for the CDR3: TGTGCCAGCAGCACTGGGGGGACTAACTATGGCTACACCTTC.

This rearrangement joins TRBV19 to TRBJ1-6; D is unclear. The CDR3 is 13 amino acids. In germline, CDR1 is LNHDA, CDR2 SQIVND (reference sequence). V was trimmed by 6 bases and J by 9 bases, leaving 12 bases between them. The CDR3 coding sequence is TGTGCCAGTAGGCGACGGGCCGCTTCACCCCTCCACTTT. Translating gives CASRRRAASPLHF.

CDR3 sequence: CSVDIGRSYNEQFF. CDR3 coding DNA: TGCAGCGTTGACATCGGGAGATCCTACAATGAGCAGTTCTTC. This chain joins TRBV29-1 and TRBJ2-1, with D possibly being TRBD2 (6 bases). CDR1 and CDR2 from the germline V gene are SQVTM and ANQGSEA. This CDR3 has 14 residues. The V end was cut by 3 bases, the J end by 1 base, with 10 bases between.

The chain couples TRBV3-1 (or the pseudogene TRBV3-2) to TRBJ2-7; no clear D gene. Germline V gene sequence: CDR1 LGHDT, CDR2 YNNKEL (reference sequence). Trimming left V 4 bases short and J 4 bases short, with 5 bases between. The CDR3 covers 11 residues. The CDR3 sequence: CASSRRYEQYF. CDR3 in DNA: TGTGCCAGCAGCCGACGGTACGAGCAGTACTTC.

This clone was detected only once. V gene TRBV20-1 combines with J gene TRBJ1-1, with no clear D. Between the trimmed V and J ends, which lost 5 bases and 6 bases, there was a span of 10 bases. CDR3 length: 11 residues. Germline CDR1 reads DFQATT; CDR2 reads SNEGSKA (reference sequence). The CDR3 region is CSAHVVPEAFF. The DNA for the CDR3 is TGCAGTGCTCACGTGGTGCCTGAAGCTTTCTTT.

J is TRBJ2-7 and V is TRBV2; a weak D match, TRBD2 (6 bases). Germline V gene lookup returns CDR1 SNHLY and CDR2 FYNNEI. The V and J ends lost 0 bases and 3 bases respectively, with 12 bases between them. This CDR3 region has 15 residues. DNA for the CDR3: TGTGCCAGCAGTGAAGCTGAGGACTACCACTACGAGCAGTACTTC. Translated: CASSEAEDYHYEQYF.

The chain uses TRBV2 and TRBJ2-7; 8 nucleotides match TRBD2. V shed 6 bases and J 1 base; nucleotides not matched to a gene: 5. Germline V gene lookup returns CDR1 SNHLY and CDR2 FYNNEI. There are 14 residues in the CDR3. The CDR3 DNA follows: TGTGCCAGCAGGATCTTAGCGGGGTCCTACGAGCAGTACTTC. Translation gives CASRILAGSYEQYF.

This chain uses TRBV5-6 with TRBJ1-5; D unresolved. Trimming took 2 bases from V and 0 from J, leaving 9 bases between them. CDR1 SGHDT and CDR2 YYEEEE come from the germline V gene. The CDR3 spans 15 residues. In DNA, the CDR3 is TGTGCCAGCAGCTTTGGGGTTTATAGCAATCAGCCCCAGCATTTT. Amino acids: CASSFGVYSNQPQHF.

This clone came up once. The rearrangement uses TRBV4-1 and TRBJ1-2, with 8 bases aligning to TRBD1. CDR1 and CDR2 from the germline V gene are MGHRA and YSYEKL. This CDR3 is built from 13 residues. Trimming cost V 1 base and J 8 bases; bases outside gene matches: 3. CDR3: CASSQAGGRGYTF. The CDR3 coding sequence is TGCGCCAGCAGCCAAGCAGGGGGCAGGGGCTACACCTTC.

The chain has TRBV7-2 and TRBJ2-1; 14 bases match TRBD2. CDR1 is SGHTA, CDR2 FQGNSA, per germline. V lost 4 bases and J lost 0; bases outside the gene matches: 2. The CDR3 loop spans 17 amino acids. CDR3 nucleotides: TGTGCCAGCAGCTGGACTAGCGGGAGGCCCTCCTACAATGAGCAGTTCTTC. It is translated as CASSWTSGRPSYNEQFF.

This rearrangement joins TRBV25-1 to TRBJ1-5; 7 bases align to TRBD1. V was pared by 2 bases and J by 3 bases, with 7 bases of the junction left unmatched. The germline V gene encodes CDR1 MGHDK and CDR2 SYGVNS. This CDR3 has 16 residues. The chain's CDR3 is CASSENRGGTNQPQHF. In DNA, the CDR3 is TGTGCCAGCAGTGAAAATAGAGGGGGCACCAATCAGCCCCAGCATTTT.

The chain employs TRBV5-1 and TRBJ1-3; 9 bases fit TRBD1. With 4 bases clipped from V and 1 base from J, the junction kept 9 bases outside the gene matches. There are 17 residues in the CDR3. Germline V gene lookup returns CDR1 SGHRS and CDR2 YFSETQ. The CDR3 region has the DNA TGCGCCAGCAGCCAGACGACAGGGGGAGGTTCTGGAAACACCATATATTTT. Translated: CASSQTTGGGSGNTIYF.

The chain couples TRBV2 to TRBJ1-1; no reliable D call. Germline-derived CDR1 and CDR2 are SNHLY and FYNNEI. CDR3 size: 11 residues. V was cut by 4 bases and J by 4 bases, with 4 bases left in between. The CDR3 spells CASSVFTEAFF. The CDR3 nucleotides are TGTGCCAGCAGTGTTTTCACTGAAGCTTTCTTT. The variable domain in full, with the rest retrieved from reference TRBV2 and TRBJ1-1, is EPEVTQTPSHQVTQMGQEVILRCVPISNHLYFYWYRQILGQKVEFLVSFYNNEISEKSEIFDDQFSVERPDGSNFTLKIRSTKLEDSAMYFCASSVFTEAFFGQGTRLTVV.

This clone has only a few counts. The CDR3 sequence: CASSQVGPGGVTEAFF. The CDR3 coding sequence is TGTGCCAGCAGCCAAGTAGGGCCAGGGGGCGTCACTGAAGCTTTCTTT. V usage is TRBV3-1 (or the pseudogene TRBV3-2) and J usage is TRBJ1-1, with 8 nucleotides matching TRBD1. J lost 4 bases, V lost 1 base, and 8 bases had no gene match. Germline V gives CDR1 LGHDT, CDR2 YNNKEL (reference sequence). The CDR3 contains 16 residues.

This clone was picked up one time. This chain links TRBV7-2 with TRBJ2-1; 8 bases are shared with TRBD2. Trimming removed 1 base from V and 5 bases from J; junction bases left unmatched: 4. CDR3 length: 15 amino acids. Germline-derived CDR1 and CDR2 are SGHTA and FQGNSA. CDR3 residues: CASSLGGTRHNEQFF. The CDR3, as DNA: TGTGCCAGCAGCTTAGGAGGGACTAGACACAATGAGCAGTTCTTC.

V usage is TRBV21-1 and J usage is TRBJ2-7; the D segment call TRBD1 is taken from the table without a DNA check. TRBV21-1 is shown as a pseudogene. This CDR3 region has 15 residues. As DNA, the CDR3 is TGTGCCAGCAGCGACCCCCGGGACAGTTCCTACGAGCAGTACTTC. Translated: CASSDPRDSSYEQYF.

The sample holds one count of this clone. The chain couples TRBV7-2 to TRBJ2-1; 8 bases line up with TRBD1. This CDR3 comprises 13 residues. V was pared by 5 bases and J by 4 bases, with 1 base of the junction left unmatched. Per the germline V gene, CDR1 is SGHTA and CDR2 is FQGNSA. CDR3: CASSRTGYNEQFF. The CDR3 nucleotides read TGTGCCAGCAGCCGGACAGGGTACAATGAGCAGTTCTTC.

The chain combines TRBV10-1 with TRBJ2-1; possibly TRBD2 for D (6 bases). V was shortened by 5 bases and J by 3 bases, with 8 bases between the two germline ends. The CDR3 runs 13 residues. In germline, CDR1 is WNHNN, CDR2 SYGVQD (reference sequence). CDR3 sequence: CASSPGVYNEQFF. CDR3 DNA: TGCGCCAGCAGTCCGGGAGTCTACAATGAGCAGTTCTTC.

This clone showed up just once. V and J are TRBV30 and TRBJ2-7; 8 bases match TRBD2. The germline gives CDR1 GTSNPN, CDR2 SVGIG (reference sequence). The CDR3 length is 14 residues. V was clipped by 5 bases and J by 2 bases; unmatched bases: 8. The CDR3 spells CAWGSGLAAYEQYF. CDR3 bases: TGTGCCTGGGGCTCTGGACTAGCTGCCTACGAGCAGTACTTC.

This CDR3 reads CASSERRHSVYNSPLHF. As DNA, the CDR3 is TGTGCCAGCAGTGAAAGAAGACACTCCGTATATAATTCACCCCTCCACTTT. This chain connects TRBV6-1 to TRBJ1-6; D unresolved. Deletions cut 2 bases from V and 4 bases from J, with 15 bases between. CDR1 is MNHNS, CDR2 SASEGT, per germline. This CDR3 spans 17 amino acids.

The gene calls are TRBV6-5 and TRBJ2-7; D gene ambiguous. This CDR3 is 12 amino acids long. CDR1 and CDR2 from the germline V gene are MNHEY and SVGAGI. V lost 2 bases to trimming and J lost 8 bases, with 10 bases between them. The CDR3 sequence: CASSYRGEKQYF. The CDR3 DNA reads TGTGCCAGCAGTTACCGTGGAGAGAAGCAGTACTTC.

The chain carries TRBV7-9 and TRBJ1-2, with D perhaps matching TRBD1 (5 bases). With 3 bases removed from V and 4 bases from J, the gap between germline ends came to 6 bases. Per the germline V gene, CDR1 is SEHNR and CDR2 is FQNEAQ (reference sequence). CDR3 length: 12 residues. This chain's CDR3 is CASSLQGYGYTF. In DNA form, the CDR3 reads TGTGCCAGCAGCTTGCAGGGCTATGGCTACACCTTC.

The chain carries TRBV2 and TRBJ2-4; TRBD2 matches at 8 bases. The CDR3 contains 17 residues. V lost 3 bases and J lost 3; bases outside the gene matches: 10. Germline CDR1 is SNHLY and CDR2 is FYNNEI. The CDR3 spells CASSEFVGLANKNIQYF. CDR3 in DNA: TGTGCCAGCAGTGAGTTCGTTGGACTAGCCAACAAAAACATTCAGTACTTC.